The rows below give T cell receptor beta chains drawn from one sample of a study of T cell responses to AZD1222 COVID-19 vaccine. Generated by immunoSEQ multiplex PCR, the TCRdb table keeps only in-frame clones and is missing some. The sample yields over 150,000 clones, roughly 87% seen once. The sample was peripheral blood, taken 28 days after the second AZD1222 dose. The origin of the receptors is an adult who received the AZD1222 COVID-19 vaccine. Both conserved end residues are part of each CDR3. The order of the fields is CDR3 length, clone size, J gene, V gene, D gene, CDR3 protein, CDR3 DNA. The D gene is left open where the match is weak. Where a row states a size, it is once, few, many or the class of an expanded clone; other rows omit it.

length: 15
size: -
J: TRBJ2-7
V: TRBV2
D: TRBD2
CDR3: CASSTSGVPSYEQYF
DNA: TGTGCCAGCAGTACTAGCGGGGTCCCCTCCTACGAGCAGTACTTC

length: 15
size: -
J: TRBJ2-7
V: TRBV6-5
D: -
CDR3: CASSSPRTASYEQYF
DNA: TGTGCCAGCAGCTCCCCCCGGACTGCCTCCTACGAGCAGTACTTC

length: 13
size: once
J: TRBJ2-5
V: TRBV29-1
D: -
CDR3: CSVRPGGAETQYF
DNA: TGCAGCGTGAGGCCCGGGGGCGCGGAGACCCAGTACTTC

length: 15
size: -
J: TRBJ1-1
V: TRBV9
D: TRBD1
CDR3: CASSGQGGFETEAFF
DNA: TGTGCCAGCAGCGGACAGGGGGGGTTCGAGACTGAAGCTTTCTTT

length: 18
size: -
J: TRBJ1-5
V: TRBV27
D: -
CDR3: CASSLRVESPYSNQPQHF
DNA: TGTGCCAGCAGTTTACGGGTCGAGTCACCTTATAGCAATCAGCCCCAGCATTTT

length: 16
size: many
J: TRBJ1-5
V: TRBV3-1/TRBV3-2
D: -
CDR3: CASSQDCRGWNQPQHF
DNA: TGTGCCAGCAGCCAAGATTGTCGGGGGTGGAATCAGCCCCAGCATTTT

length: 14
size: -
J: TRBJ1-4
V: TRBV14
D: -
CDR3: CASSPLAGDEKLFF
DNA: TGTGCCAGCAGCCCCTTGGCAGGGGACGAAAAACTGTTTTTT

length: 15
size: -
J: TRBJ1-1
V: TRBV21-1
D: -
CDR3: CASIRWGHFNTEAFF
DNA: TGTGCCAGCATCAGATGGGGACATTTCAACACTGAAGCTTTCTTT

length: 18
size: -
J: TRBJ1-1
V: TRBV30
D: -
CDR3: CAWSVLGPPQAVVTEAFF
DNA: TGTGCCTGGAGTGTACTCGGCCCCCCACAGGCGGTGGTCACTGAAGCTTTCTTT

length: 16
size: -
J: TRBJ2-7
V: TRBV10-3
D: TRBD1
CDR3: CAISEVGRTGTYEQYF
DNA: TGTGCCATCAGTGAAGTGGGTCGGACAGGGACCTACGAGCAGTACTTC

length: 15
size: -
J: TRBJ2-7
V: TRBV5-5
D: TRBD2
CDR3: CASSLASGGAYEQYF
DNA: TGTGCCAGCAGCTTGGCGTCCGGGGGGGCTTACGAGCAGTACTTC

length: 13
size: -
J: TRBJ1-1
V: TRBV3-1/TRBV3-2
D: -
CDR3: CASSQQRSTEAFF
DNA: TGTGCCAGCAGCCAACAACGAAGCACTGAAGCTTTCTTT

length: 15
size: -
J: TRBJ2-7
V: TRBV7-9
D: -
CDR3: CASSPLGGGGDEQYF
DNA: TGTGCCAGCAGCCCCCTTGGGGGGGGCGGGGACGAGCAGTACTTC

length: 15
size: -
J: TRBJ2-3
V: TRBV5-1
D: -
CDR3: CASSSRGRSTDTQYF
DNA: TGCGCCAGCAGTTCGCGGGGGCGTAGCACAGATACGCAGTATTTT

length: 15
size: few
J: TRBJ2-3
V: TRBV5-1
D: -
CDR3: CASSSDSANTDTQYF
DNA: TGCGCCAGCAGCTCAGACAGTGCCAACACAGATACGCAGTATTTT

length: 13
size: -
J: TRBJ1-6
V: TRBV27
D: TRBD1
CDR3: CATRGPYYSPLHF
DNA: TGTGCCACAAGGGGGCCCTATTATTCACCCCTCCACTTT

length: 15
size: -
J: TRBJ2-2
V: TRBV5-4
D: -
CDR3: CASSPNVENTGELFF
DNA: TGTGCCAGCAGTCCTAATGTAGAGAACACCGGGGAGCTGTTTTTT

length: 15
size: -
J: TRBJ1-5
V: TRBV19
D: TRBD1
CDR3: CASSMGQNLVRPQHF
DNA: TGTGCCAGTAGTATGGGACAGAACCTTGTTAGACCCCAGCATTTT

length: 15
size: -
J: TRBJ1-5
V: TRBV11-2
D: -
CDR3: CASSLEVRDNQPQHF
DNA: TGTGCCAGCAGCTTAGAGGTGAGGGACAATCAGCCCCAGCATTTT

length: 12
size: -
J: TRBJ2-1
V: TRBV27
D: TRBD2
CDR3: CASSPLSGGFVF
DNA: TGTGCCAGCAGTCCCCTTAGCGGGGGCTTCGTCTTC

length: 14
size: -
J: TRBJ1-2
V: TRBV7-9
D: TRBD1
CDR3: CASSLATGGTGYTF
DNA: TGTGCCAGCAGCTTAGCAACAGGGGGCACTGGCTACACCTTC

length: 14
size: -
J: TRBJ1-5
V: TRBV6-2/TRBV6-3
D: -
CDR3: CASSPDRSNQPQHF
DNA: TGTGCCAGCAGTCCGGACAGAAGCAATCAGCCCCAGCATTTT

length: 12
size: -
J: TRBJ1-1
V: TRBV29-1
D: TRBD1
CDR3: CSVPGQSSQAFF
DNA: TGCAGCGTACCGGGACAGTCATCGCAAGCTTTCTTT

length: 13
size: -
J: TRBJ1-5
V: TRBV7-2
D: -
CDR3: CASSLLGSQPQHF
DNA: TGTGCCAGCAGCCTATTAGGGAGTCAGCCCCAGCATTTT

length: 14
size: few
J: TRBJ2-7
V: TRBV5-4
D: -
CDR3: CASSLRGGTYEQYF
DNA: TGTGCCAGCAGCTTGAGGGGGGGGACCTACGAGCAGTACTTC

length: 15
size: -
J: TRBJ1-2
V: TRBV28
D: -
CDR3: CASRPRQFSNYGYTF
DNA: TGTGCCAGCAGACCGAGACAGTTCAGTAACTATGGCTACACCTTC

length: 14
size: -
J: TRBJ2-7
V: TRBV5-4
D: -
CDR3: CASSATTLNYEQYF
DNA: TGTGCCAGCAGCGCTACTACACTGAACTACGAGCAGTACTTC

length: 14
size: once
J: TRBJ1-1
V: TRBV4-1
D: -
CDR3: CASSAGRANTEAFF
DNA: TGCGCCAGCAGCGCAGGCCGCGCGAACACTGAAGCTTTCTTT

length: 14
size: -
J: TRBJ2-1
V: TRBV6-5
D: -
CDR3: CASSMGSDYNEQFF
DNA: TGTGCCAGCTCAATGGGGTCTGATTACAATGAGCAGTTCTTC

length: 14
size: -
J: TRBJ1-4
V: TRBV6-6
D: -
CDR3: CASSLDEFFEKLFF
DNA: TGTGCCAGCAGTCTAGATGAGTTTTTTGAAAAACTGTTTTTT

length: 17
size: -
J: TRBJ2-1
V: TRBV4-1
D: TRBD2
CDR3: CASSQDLPSGGATPQFF
DNA: TGCGCCAGCAGCCAAGATTTACCTAGCGGGGGCGCCACCCCGCAGTTCTTC

length: 15
size: -
J: TRBJ1-2
V: TRBV4-2
D: TRBD1
CDR3: CASSLRTGGRYGYTF
DNA: TGTGCCAGCAGCCTCAGGACAGGGGGTCGCTATGGCTACACCTTC

length: 13
size: -
J: TRBJ1-1
V: TRBV30
D: -
CDR3: CAWSKGMNTEAFF
DNA: TGTGCCTGGAGTAAAGGGATGAACACTGAAGCTTTCTTT

length: 14
size: -
J: TRBJ2-7
V: TRBV10-3
D: -
CDR3: CAISGGQGYYEQYF
DNA: TGTGCCATCAGTGGTGGGCAGGGCTACTACGAGCAGTACTTC

length: 13
size: -
J: TRBJ1-2
V: TRBV5-4
D: -
CDR3: CASSLNPGDGYTF
DNA: TGTGCCAGCAGCCTAAATCCGGGGGATGGCTACACCTTC

length: 13
size: once
J: TRBJ1-3
V: TRBV18
D: -
CDR3: CASSPGGGNTIYF
DNA: TGTGCCAGCTCACCAGGTGGAGGAAACACCATATATTTT

length: 15
size: -
J: TRBJ2-3
V: TRBV7-9
D: TRBD2
CDR3: CASSFFGGGPDTQYF
DNA: TGTGCCAGCAGCTTCTTCGGCGGGGGGCCAGATACGCAGTATTTT

length: 17
size: -
J: TRBJ1-5
V: TRBV4-2
D: TRBD1
CDR3: CASSLGQGGGGNQPQHF
DNA: TGTGCCAGCAGCCTTGGACAGGGCGGGGGTGGCAATCAGCCCCAGCATTTT

length: 13
size: -
J: TRBJ1-2
V: TRBV7-8
D: -
CDR3: CASSPPGNYGYTF
DNA: TGTGCCAGCAGCCCCCCCGGGAACTATGGCTACACCTTC

length: 14
size: -
J: TRBJ1-1
V: TRBV3-1/TRBV3-2
D: TRBD1
CDR3: CASSFGQGGTEAFF
DNA: TGTGCCAGCAGTTTTGGACAGGGTGGCACTGAAGCTTTCTTT

length: 13
size: -
J: TRBJ1-6
V: TRBV9
D: -
CDR3: CASSVVQGSPLHF
DNA: TGTGCCAGCAGCGTAGTTCAGGGTTCACCCCTCCACTTT

length: 14
size: -
J: TRBJ2-7
V: TRBV4-1
D: TRBD2
CDR3: CASSQALAGIEQYF
DNA: TGCGCCAGCAGCCAAGCACTAGCGGGGATCGAGCAGTACTTC

length: 16
size: -
J: TRBJ1-3
V: TRBV14
D: TRBD1
CDR3: CASSLSQGHSGNTIYF
DNA: TGTGCCAGCAGCCTCTCACAGGGGCACTCTGGAAACACCATATATTTT

length: 15
size: -
J: TRBJ2-7
V: TRBV27
D: TRBD2
CDR3: CASGRARGGHYEQYF
DNA: TGTGCCAGCGGTAGGGCCCGGGGGGGCCATTACGAGCAGTACTTC

length: 12
size: -
J: TRBJ2-3
V: TRBV12-3/TRBV12-4
D: -
CDR3: CALPVSRDTQYF
DNA: TGTGCCCTTCCCGTTTCACGGGATACGCAGTATTTT

length: 15
size: -
J: TRBJ2-5
V: TRBV7-8
D: TRBD2
CDR3: CASSSIAGGLETQYF
DNA: TGTGCCAGCAGCTCAATAGCGGGGGGGCTGGAGACCCAGTACTTC

length: 16
size: -
J: TRBJ2-2
V: TRBV7-9
D: -
CDR3: CASSRTQGSNTGELFF
DNA: TGTGCCAGCAGTCGAACTCAGGGTTCGAACACCGGGGAGCTGTTTTTT